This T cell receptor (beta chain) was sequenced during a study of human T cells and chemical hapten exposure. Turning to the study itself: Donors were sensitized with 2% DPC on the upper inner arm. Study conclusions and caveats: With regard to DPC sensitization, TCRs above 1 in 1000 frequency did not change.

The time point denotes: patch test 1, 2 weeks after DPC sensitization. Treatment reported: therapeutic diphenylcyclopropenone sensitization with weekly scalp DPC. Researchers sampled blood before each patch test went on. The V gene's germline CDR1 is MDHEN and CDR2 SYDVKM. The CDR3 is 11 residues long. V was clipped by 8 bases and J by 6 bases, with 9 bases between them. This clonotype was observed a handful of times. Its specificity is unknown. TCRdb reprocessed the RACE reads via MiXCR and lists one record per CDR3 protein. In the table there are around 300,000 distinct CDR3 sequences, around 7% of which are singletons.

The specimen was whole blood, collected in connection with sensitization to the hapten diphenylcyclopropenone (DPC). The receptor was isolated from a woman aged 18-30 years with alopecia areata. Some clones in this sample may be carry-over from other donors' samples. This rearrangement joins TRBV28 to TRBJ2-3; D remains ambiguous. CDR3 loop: CASGTVDTQYF. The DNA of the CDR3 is TGTGCCAGCGGAACGGTGGATACGCAGTATTTT.